These 14 T cell receptor beta chains were all obtained from the same sample, sequenced in a study of blood T cell repertoires in COVID-19. TCRdb's table, derived via immunoSEQ multiplex PCR, lists solely in-frame clones and lacks some. Of roughly 200,000 clones listed, around nine tenths are singletons. Sequences were obtained from peripheral blood. Receptor source: a man between 60 and 75 years old who had recovered from COVID-19.

This clone is a singleton in its sample. The chain links TRBV6-5 to TRBJ1-1, with a tentative D call TRBD1 (6 bases). V shed 4 bases and J shed 2 bases, with 11 bases lying between them. This CDR3 contains 14 residues. CDR1 is MNHEY, CDR2 SVGAGI, per germline. Here the CDR3 DNA reads TGTGCCAGCAGTTCGGCACAGGGAAACACTGAAGCTTTCTTT. Translating it yields CASSSAQGNTEAFF.

The chain recombines TRBV6-2 or TRBV6-3 with TRBJ2-7; 11 positions agree with TRBD2. The CDR3 is 15 residues long. Looked up from germline, CDR1 is MNHEY and CDR2 is SVGEGT. V lost 5 bases to trimming and J lost 3 bases; unmatched junction nucleotides: 6. Written as DNA, the CDR3 is TGTGCCAGCAGTCCCCGACTAGCGGGGTACTACGAGCAGTACTTC. Its translation: CASSPRLAGYYEQYF.

The CDR3 spells CASSSLGQGENEQYF. The CDR3 DNA reads as TGTGCCAGCAGCAGTCTAGGACAGGGTGAAAACGAGCAGTACTTC. The chain joins TRBV11-2 to TRBJ2-7; 8 bases fit TRBD1. CDR3 length: 15 residues. From germline, CDR1 is SGHAT and CDR2 FQNNGV. J gave up 5 bases and V 5 bases, and 11 bases lay outside the gene matches.

This clone was picked up a small number of times. V is TRBV6-5 and J is TRBJ1-2, with a possible D match to TRBD1 (5 bases). The CDR3 has 11 residues. Trimming stripped 2 bases from V and 11 bases from J, with 9 bases between. In germline, CDR1 is MNHEY, CDR2 SVGAGI. In DNA form, the CDR3 reads TGTGCCAGCAGTTACCAGGGAAGGTACACCTTC. This gives the protein CASSYQGRYTF.

This sequence joins TRBV27 and TRBJ2-2; possible D gene TRBD2, 5 bases. The CDR3 runs 15 residues. CDR1 is MNHEY, CDR2 SMNVEV, per germline (reference sequence). V was pared by 11 bases and J by 6 bases, with 22 bases between. DNA of the CDR3: TGTGCCCTCCCACGGCGCGGGTTGGACGCCGGGGAGCTGTTTTTT. Its translation: CALPRRGLDAGELFF.

The V call is TRBV19, the J call TRBJ1-1; 7 bases map to TRBD1. In germline, CDR1 is LNHDA, CDR2 SQIVND (reference sequence). V shed 3 bases and J 11 bases; nucleotides not matched to a gene: 15. This CDR3 contains 15 residues. The CDR3 DNA reads as TGTGCCAGTAGTATGGGGAGACAGGGAGGAATTGAGGCTTTCTTT. It translates to CASSMGRQGGIEAFF.

This clone was detected once. The genes are TRBV9 and TRBJ2-3, with TRBD2 matching over 9 bases. The V and J ends lost 3 bases and 1 base, in that order; junction bases with no gene match: 6. The CDR3 contains 16 residues. Germline assignment: CDR1 SGDLS and CDR2 YYNGEE. The CDR3 DNA sequence: TGTGCCAGCAGCGGTAGCGGGAGAGGAGGCACAGATACGCAGTATTTT. Its protein is CASSGSGRGGTDTQYF. Full variable domain (rest looked up from reference TRBV9 and TRBJ2-3): DSGVTQTPKHLITATGQRVTLRCSPRSGDLSVYWYQQSLDQGLQFLIQYYNGEERAKGNILERFSAQQFPDLHSELNLSSLELGDSALYFCASSGSGRGGTDTQYFGPGTRLTVL.

The chain has TRBV30 and TRBJ1-2; D perhaps matches TRBD1 (5 bases). V was cut by 4 bases and J by 1 base, with 19 bases left in between. The CDR3 length is 16 residues. Germline assignment: CDR1 GTSNPN and CDR2 SVGIG (reference sequence). The CDR3 protein is CAWNPRAVPVNYGYTF. In DNA, the CDR3 is TGTGCCTGGAATCCCAGGGCAGTCCCGGTTAACTATGGCTACACCTTC.

This clone was counted only a few times. The genes are TRBV30 and TRBJ1-2; the D gene is possibly TRBD1 (6 bases). CDR1 is GTSNPN, CDR2 SVGIG, per germline (reference sequence). The germline V and J ends were trimmed by 2 bases and 0 bases, with 10 bases remaining between them. CDR3 length: 14 amino acids. The CDR3 nucleotides read TGTGCCTGGAGTCAAGGGGGTTCTAACTATGGCTACACCTTC. The encoded protein is CAWSQGGSNYGYTF.

This clone was detected a few times. The V call is TRBV6-5, the J call TRBJ1-1; no clear D. The CDR3 has 12 residues. Germline lookup yields CDR1 MNHEY and CDR2 SVGAGI. Trimming removed 5 bases at V and 4 bases at J, with 8 bases between. CDR3: CASSRLFTEAFF. The DNA of the CDR3 is TGTGCCAGCAGTCGACTGTTCACTGAAGCTTTCTTT.

This sequence joins TRBV4-1 and TRBJ2-7, with 9 positions matching TRBD1. CDR1 and CDR2 (germline): MGHRA, YSYEKL. The length of the CDR3 is 17 residues. V gave up 0 bases and J gave up 4 bases; unmatched junction bases: 10. CDR3: CASSQDRSDRGFYEQYF. In DNA form, the CDR3 reads TGCGCCAGCAGCCAAGACCGTTCGGACAGGGGATTTTACGAGCAGTACTTC.

A single count supports this clone. The V gene is TRBV5-6, the J gene TRBJ1-5; no clear D gene. Germline V lookup: CDR1 SGHDT, CDR2 YYEEEE. The CDR3 totals 16 residues. Deletions cut 2 bases from V and 2 bases from J, with 14 bases between. This CDR3 reads CASSLNCTSGNQPQHF. The DNA of the CDR3 is TGTGCCAGCAGCTTAAATTGTACGTCGGGCAATCAGCCCCAGCATTTT.

The rearrangement uses TRBV5-1 and TRBJ2-1; TRBD2 matches at 10 bases. The junction had 4 bases not matched to a gene; V was cut back by 7 bases and J by 3 bases. In germline, CDR1 is SGHRS, CDR2 YFSETQ. The CDR3 consists of 14 residues. The CDR3 bases are TGCGCCAGCCGGGGGACTAGCGACTACAATGAGCAGTTCTTC. Translation: CASRGTSDYNEQFF. Together with reference TRBV5-1 and TRBJ2-1, the CDR3 gives the full variable domain: KAGVTQTPRYLIKTRGQQVTLSCSPISGHRSVSWYQQTPGQGLQFLFEYFSETQRNKGNFPGRFSGRQFSNSRSEMNVSTLELGDSALYLCASRGTSDYNEQFFGPGTRLTVL.

V is TRBV11-2 and J is TRBJ2-7, with TRBD1 identical over 9 bases. This CDR3 contains 15 residues. V lost 3 bases, J lost 3 bases, and 6 bases stayed unmatched. From germline, CDR1 is SGHAT and CDR2 FQNNGV. CDR3 loop: CASSFRDRVYYEQYF. Written as DNA, the CDR3 is TGTGCCAGCAGCTTTAGGGACAGGGTTTACTACGAGCAGTACTTC.